The sequence of this TCR beta chain was determined in a study of blood T cell repertoires in COVID-19. Assay: immunoSEQ multiplex PCR; the TCRdb copy retains only in-frame clones and omits some. Counted here are roughly 90,000 clones, approximately 89% occurring once; the ten biggest clones make up roughly 4.9%. The CDR3 is 15 residues long. V shed 0 bases and J shed 2 bases, with 9 bases lying between them. The V gene's germline CDR1 is SGHTA and CDR2 FQGNSA. Sequenced sample: peripheral blood. The TCR sequence derives from a woman of 80 years or more with active COVID-19. The chain employs TRBV7-2 and TRBJ2-3; D may be TRBD1 (5 bases). The CDR3 here is CASSLAGLFTDTQYF. The CDR3 DNA reads TGTGCCAGCAGCTTAGCGGGGCTTTTCACAGATACGCAGTATTTT.